The present TCR beta chain was sequenced within a study of T cells in Graves' hyperthyroidism and ophthalmopathy. About the study: Peripheral blood was acquired at first diagnosis, ahead of any therapy whatsoever. Study-wide results and limits: Blood samples included most of the expanded thyroid clonotypes exceeding 0.001. Ophthalmopathy got predicted by the model a median around 6.6 months before its onset.

TCR beta CDR3 sequences were amplified from RNA transcripts. The study used the HTBI primer set for a first-round RT-PCR of the TCR CDR3. A single record per CDR3 protein comes from TCRdb applying MiXCR to the multiplex PCR reads. The sample consists of hundreds of thousands of distinct CDR3 sequences, less than 25% of them appearing once. Approximately 10 ml of fresh peripheral blood supplied the PBMCs. Turning to this clonotype: Its antigen remains unknown. This clone may be a read error of a much larger clone one base away.

The clonotype originates from a young man with Graves' ophthalmopathy. Sequencing used blood.

The CDR3 bases are TGTGCCAGCAGCTTAACTAGCGCCAGCTCCTACGGGCAGTACTTC. Translated: CASSLTSASSYGQYF. V and J are TRBV7-2 and TRBJ2-7; 7 bases line up with TRBD2. CDR3 length: 15 amino acids. CDR1 SGHTA and CDR2 FQGNSA come from the germline V gene.